The text below deals with one TCR beta chain. What this receptor recognizes is not known. No per-base quality is available; no much larger clone lies one base away. The entry originates in a study of blood T cell repertoires in COVID-19 (dated by TCRdb to the early 2020s). Background on the whole study: Samples covering the acute and convalescent phases of COVID-19 were provided by collaborators in the United States, Italy and Spain. The prospective study material was composed of cDNA or gDNA derived from T cells, B-cell-depleted T cells, or PBMCs. Deeply sampled blood TCRbeta repertoires from subjects exposed to, actively infected with, or recovered from COVID-19 were included in the dataset. A freely available public database, intended as a resource for researchers studying the immune response to SARS-CoV-2, is where the repertoires were released. The samples were drawn from two sources: the first 160 participants of the ongoing ImmuneRACE study, and 1,200 or so subjects contributed by 6 global collaborators. Sample metadata almost always included a de-identified subject ID, COVID-19 status, age in years and sex. HLA class I and class II types, where available, came from metadata supplied by the sample provider rather than from assay-based typing.

TCRbeta CDR3 regions were amplified from genomic DNA using the immunoSEQ Assay, a bias-controlled multiplex PCR. In the paper's pipeline: The number of nucleated cells in each sample was estimated from the amplification of reference gene primers within the assay. To quantify the absolute abundance of each unique TCRbeta CDR3 rearrangement, sequence reads were collapsed and filtered. For each sample, productive Simpson clonality was calculated as the square root of Simpson's diversity index over productive rearrangements. The source is immuneACCESS, and TCRdb retained only in-frame sequences with V and J called. Part of the clones is not carried over; for the studies checked, unresolved V genes explain less than half of this, and the remainder is unexplained. For V, J and clone size, that table is used; D and trimming come from the DNA. This sample gives some 160,000 clones in total; around 82% of them show up just once. The ten largest clones capture approximately 11% of the sample.

Including the terminal cysteine and phenylalanine, the CDR3 comprises 15 residues. The CDR3 DNA has 45 bases and is translated from base 1. V gives up 3 bases and J gives up 8 bases, and the segment between their germline ends measures 17 bases. CDR1 SGHVS and CDR2 FQNEAQ were looked up in the germline V gene. The collaborating institutions used their own protocols to collect whole blood in K2EDTA tubes. For TCRbeta analysis, collaborator samples were shipped as frozen whole blood, as isolated PBMCs, or as DNA extracted from either sample type. Findings and caveats that apply to the study as a whole: Clinical and demographic metadata were provided uncurated, with the amount varying by source and participant.

The chain is made from TRBV7-8 and TRBJ1-5; the D segment could be TRBD1, given 5 matching bases. Sequencing was done on a sample of peripheral blood. The source is a man between 65 and 79 years old with active or convalescent COVID-19. In nucleotides, the sequence is TGTGCCAGCAGCTTGGGTGCAGCCCCACAGGAGCCCCAGCATTTT. This encodes CASSLGAAPQEPQHF.